This T cell receptor beta chain was sequenced for a study of blood T cells in healthy people across ages. The second PCR ran roughly 7 to 11 cycles with a sample-barcoded 5' primer and J-beta primers. TCRdb reanalysed the 5' RACE reads using MiXCR and keeps one entry per CDR3 protein. The table lists over 300,000 distinct CDR3 sequences, roughly half of them singletons. Trimming cost V 1 base and J 2 bases, with 15 bases left between them. The CDR3 has 17 residues. Germline V gives CDR1 MGHDK, CDR2 SYGVNS. The origin of this receptor is a man aged 60 to 75 in good health. The sequenced sample consisted of blood. The chain joins TRBV25-1 to TRBJ2-1, with D perhaps TRBD2 (6 bases). The CDR3, as DNA: TGTGCCAGCAGTGAATGGGCGAGCGGGCAAACCTACAATGAGCAGTTCTTC. This sequence encodes CASSEWASGQTYNEQFF. The full variable domain, in which reference TRBV25-1 and TRBJ2-1 provide the parts outside the CDR3, is EADIYQTPRYLVIGTGKKITLECSQTMGHDKMYWYQQDPGMELHLIHYSYGVNSTEKGDLSSESTVSRIRTEHFPLTLESARPSHTSQYLCASSEWASGQTYNEQFFGPGTRLTVL.